This passage covers 7 T cell receptor beta chains from one sample sequenced in a study of immune cell composition in non-small cell lung cancer (dated by TCRdb to about 2017). To prepare the library, the immunoSEQ multiplex PCR assay was applied. What TCRdb holds here is the immuneACCESS table cut down to in-frame rearrangements. Part of the clones is not present; checked against another copy, under half of the missing clones reflect an unresolved V gene, and the others are unexplained. This sample holds about 2,400 clones; roughly three quarters were observed only once. In total, the top ten clones hold roughly 4.8% of the sample. Source material: lung tumor tissue. All receptors derive from a human donor with non-small cell lung cancer.

The gene calls are TRBV2 and TRBJ2-7; D is possibly TRBD2 (5 bases). V lost 4 bases to trimming and J lost 3 bases, with 10 bases between them. This CDR3 contains 13 residues. Germline V gene sequence: CDR1 SNHLY, CDR2 FYNNEI. The CDR3 sequence is CASSGGGYYEQYF. The CDR3 DNA is TGTGCCAGCAGTGGTGGCGGGTACTACGAGCAGTACTTC.

This rearrangement joins TRBV2 to TRBJ1-5, with 8 nucleotides matching TRBD1. The germline V gene encodes CDR1 SNHLY and CDR2 FYNNEI. This CDR3 spans 15 amino acids. The trim removed 1 base at V and 6 bases at J, leaving 5 bases unmatched. CDR3 in amino acids: CASSEEETGGQPQHF. The CDR3 coding sequence is TGTGCCAGCAGTGAAGAGGAAACAGGGGGTCAGCCCCAGCATTTT.

Relative to its sample, this clone is large. The V and J genes are TRBV6-5 and TRBJ1-2; D is undetermined. V was shortened by 6 bases and J by 2 bases, with 10 bases between the two germline ends. CDR3 length: 13 amino acids. The germline gives CDR1 MNHEY, CDR2 SVGAGI. CDR3 protein: CASSPSRNYGYTF. Written as DNA, the CDR3 is TGTGCCAGCAGCCCGAGTAGAAACTATGGCTACACCTTC.

A few counts support this clone. V is TRBV27 and J is TRBJ2-1, with TRBD2 matching over 11 bases. The CDR3 is 16 residues long. V was clipped by 8 bases and J by 5 bases; unmatched bases: 11. Germline V gives CDR1 MNHEY, CDR2 SMNVEV (reference sequence). The CDR3 coding sequence is TGTGCCAGCGGGAAGGGGGCTAGCGGGAGGCACAATGAGCAGTTCTTC. It yields the protein CASGKGASGRHNEQFF.

The chain combines TRBV21-1 with TRBJ1-4; the table's TRBD1 call for D was not verified on the DNA. TRBV21-1 is an annotated pseudogene. CDR3 length: 16 residues. This CDR3 is CASTTTRRGRGEKLFF. CDR3 coding DNA: TGTGCCAGCACCACAACTCGGCGCGGCAGGGGAGAAAAACTGTTTTTT.

V and J are TRBV27 and TRBJ1-2; perhaps TRBD1 as D (5 bases). The CDR3 covers 12 residues. Per the germline V gene, CDR1 is MNHEY and CDR2 is SMNVEV (reference sequence). Trimming took off 4 bases at V and 4 bases at J, with 7 bases between the two ends. The CDR3 spells CASSSGGYGYTF. In DNA, the CDR3 is TGTGCCAGCAGTTCCGGGGGCTATGGCTACACCTTC.

V usage is TRBV2 and J usage is TRBJ1-5, with TRBD1 identical over 7 bases. The CDR3 is made up of 15 amino acids. Germline trimming cut 1 base from V and 7 bases from J; bases unmatched to any gene: 7. Germline V gene sequence: CDR1 SNHLY, CDR2 FYNNEI. Here the CDR3 reads CASSEESTGVQPQHF. The DNA of the CDR3 is TGTGCCAGCAGTGAAGAATCTACAGGGGTCCAGCCCCAGCATTTT.